This TCR beta chain appears in the sequencing data of a study of Ad26.COV2.S vaccination and SARS-CoV-2 variants. After removal of 5 bases from V and 8 bases from J, the junction contained 15 bases not matched to a gene. The CDR3 is made up of 16 amino acids. CDR1 and CDR2 from the germline V gene are SGHTA and FQGNSA. Method: immunoSEQ multiplex PCR; TCRdb's copy keeps in-frame clones and lacks some. The sample lists under 500,000 clones, around 92% seen once, with about 1.7% in the top ten. Treatment indicated: approximately 18 received Ad26.COV2.S at low or high dose, single or two shots; a few received placebo; per-sample allocation not given. Day 63 after the first vaccine or placebo injection was the time point for sampling.

The sequence came from a person between 18 and 59 years old who received the Ad26.COV2.S COVID-19 vaccine or a placebo. The chain links TRBV7-2 to TRBJ1-2; TRBD1 aligns across 9 bases. The sample here was peripheral blood, taken in a trial of Ad26.COV2.S vaccine versus placebo. The CDR3 reads CASSTYLQGARGGYTF. The CDR3 nucleotides are TGTGCCAGCAGCACCTACCTACAGGGGGCGAGAGGGGGCTACACCTTC.